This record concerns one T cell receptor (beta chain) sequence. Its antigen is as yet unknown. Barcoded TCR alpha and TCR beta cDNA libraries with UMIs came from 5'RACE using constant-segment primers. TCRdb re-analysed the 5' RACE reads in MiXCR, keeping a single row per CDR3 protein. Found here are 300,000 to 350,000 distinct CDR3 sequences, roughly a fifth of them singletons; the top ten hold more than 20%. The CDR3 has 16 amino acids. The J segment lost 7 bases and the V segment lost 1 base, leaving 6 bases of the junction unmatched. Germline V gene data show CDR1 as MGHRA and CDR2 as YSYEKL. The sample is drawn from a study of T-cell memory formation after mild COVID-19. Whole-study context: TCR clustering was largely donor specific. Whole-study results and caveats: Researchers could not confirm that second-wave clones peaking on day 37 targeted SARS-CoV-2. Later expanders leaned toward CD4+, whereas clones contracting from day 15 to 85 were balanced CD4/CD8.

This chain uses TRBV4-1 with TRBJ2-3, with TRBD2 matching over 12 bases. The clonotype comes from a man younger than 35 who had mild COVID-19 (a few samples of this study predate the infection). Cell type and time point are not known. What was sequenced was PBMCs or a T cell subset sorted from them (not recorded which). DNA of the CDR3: TGCGCCAGCAGCCAAGTTCCTAGCGGGGGGGCTAATACGCAGTATTTT. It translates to CASSQVPSGGANTQYF.